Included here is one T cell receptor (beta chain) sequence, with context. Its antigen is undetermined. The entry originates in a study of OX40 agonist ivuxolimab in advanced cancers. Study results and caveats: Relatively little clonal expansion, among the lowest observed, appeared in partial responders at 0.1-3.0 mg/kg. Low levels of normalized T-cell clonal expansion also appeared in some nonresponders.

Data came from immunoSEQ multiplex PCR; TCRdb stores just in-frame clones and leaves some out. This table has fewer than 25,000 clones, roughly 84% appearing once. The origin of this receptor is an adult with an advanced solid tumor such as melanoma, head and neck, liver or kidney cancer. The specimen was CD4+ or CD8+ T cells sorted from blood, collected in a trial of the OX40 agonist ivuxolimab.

The CDR3 coding sequence is TGTGCCAGCAGCGAAGGAGGGCGGGGGCCCCAGCATTTT. This codes for CASSEGGRGPQHF. The chain is built from TRBV9 and TRBJ1-5; D is uncertain. V was cut by 3 bases and J by 9 bases, with 13 bases left in between. Germline lookup yields CDR1 SGDLS and CDR2 YYNGEE. The length of the CDR3 is 13 residues.